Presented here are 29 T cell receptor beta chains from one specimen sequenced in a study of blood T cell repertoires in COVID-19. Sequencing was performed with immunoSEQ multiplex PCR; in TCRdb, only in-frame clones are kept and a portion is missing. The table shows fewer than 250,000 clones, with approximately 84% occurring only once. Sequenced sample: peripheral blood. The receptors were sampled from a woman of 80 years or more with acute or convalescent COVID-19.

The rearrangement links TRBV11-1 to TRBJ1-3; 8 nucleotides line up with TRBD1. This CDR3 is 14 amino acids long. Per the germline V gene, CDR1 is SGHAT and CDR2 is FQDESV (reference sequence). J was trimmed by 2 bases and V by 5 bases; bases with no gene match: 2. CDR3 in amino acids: CASSMTGAGNTIYF. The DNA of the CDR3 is TGTGCCAGCAGCATGACAGGGGCTGGAAACACCATATATTTT. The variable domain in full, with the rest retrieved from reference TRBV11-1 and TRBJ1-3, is EAEVAQSPRYKITEKSQAVAFWCDPISGHATLYWYRQILGQGPELLVQFQDESVVDDSQLPKDRFSAERLKGVDSTLKIQPAELGDSAMYLCASSMTGAGNTIYFGEGSWLTVV.

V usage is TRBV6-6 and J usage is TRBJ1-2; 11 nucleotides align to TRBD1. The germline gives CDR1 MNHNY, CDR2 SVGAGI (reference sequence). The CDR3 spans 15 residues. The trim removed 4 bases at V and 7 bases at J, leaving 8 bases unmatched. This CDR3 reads CASSFRTGGVGGYTF. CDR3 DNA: TGTGCCAGCAGTTTTCGGACAGGGGGCGTGGGTGGCTACACCTTC.

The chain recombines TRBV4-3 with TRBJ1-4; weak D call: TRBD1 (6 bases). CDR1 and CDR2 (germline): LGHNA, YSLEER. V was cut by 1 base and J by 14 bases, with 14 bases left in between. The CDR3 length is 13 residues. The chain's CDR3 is CASSQVSSGQLFF. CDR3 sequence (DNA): TGCGCCAGCAGCCAAGTATCGTCCGGACAGCTGTTTTTT.

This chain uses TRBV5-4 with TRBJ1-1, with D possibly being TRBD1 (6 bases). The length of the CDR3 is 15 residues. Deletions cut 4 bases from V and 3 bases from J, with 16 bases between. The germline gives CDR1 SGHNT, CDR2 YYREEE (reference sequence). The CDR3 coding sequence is TGTGCCAGCAGCACGCCAGGGGTGGGAGACACTGAAGCTTTCTTT. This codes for CASSTPGVGDTEAFF. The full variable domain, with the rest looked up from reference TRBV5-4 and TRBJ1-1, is ETGVTQSPTHLIKTRGQQVTLRCSSQSGHNTVSWYQQALGQGPQFIFQYYREEENGRGNFPPRFSGLQFPNYSSELNVNALELDDSALYLCASSTPGVGDTEAFFGQGTRLTVV.

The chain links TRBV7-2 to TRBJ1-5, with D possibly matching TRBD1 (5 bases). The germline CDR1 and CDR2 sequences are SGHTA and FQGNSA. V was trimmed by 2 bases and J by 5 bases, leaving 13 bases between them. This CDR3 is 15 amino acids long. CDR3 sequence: CASSLRMGGDQPQHF. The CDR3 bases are TGTGCCAGCAGCTTACGAATGGGGGGTGATCAGCCCCAGCATTTT.

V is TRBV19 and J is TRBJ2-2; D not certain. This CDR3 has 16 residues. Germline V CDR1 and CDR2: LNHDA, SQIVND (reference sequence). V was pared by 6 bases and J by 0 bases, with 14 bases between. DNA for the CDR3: TGTGCCAGTAGGGTCACCCCCACAGCGAACACCGGGGAGCTGTTTTTT. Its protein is CASRVTPTANTGELFF.

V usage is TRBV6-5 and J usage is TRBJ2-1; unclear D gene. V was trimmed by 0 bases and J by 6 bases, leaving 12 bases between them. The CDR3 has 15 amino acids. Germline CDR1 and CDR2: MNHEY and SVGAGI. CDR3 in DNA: TGTGCCAGCAGTTACTCTGGCGGTGTAAGCAATGAGCAGTTCTTC. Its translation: CASSYSGGVSNEQFF.

The CDR3 is CASSFPREGRGSQETQYF. In nucleotides, the CDR3 is TGCGCCAGCAGCTTTCCTCGGGAAGGGCGGGGGAGTCAAGAGACCCAGTACTTC. V gene TRBV5-1 combines with J gene TRBJ2-5; 7 bases are a match to TRBD2. The V gene's germline CDR1 is SGHRS and CDR2 YFSETQ. The CDR3 runs 18 residues. Losses at the gene ends were 2 bases for V and 2 bases for J; bases not matched to a gene: 15.

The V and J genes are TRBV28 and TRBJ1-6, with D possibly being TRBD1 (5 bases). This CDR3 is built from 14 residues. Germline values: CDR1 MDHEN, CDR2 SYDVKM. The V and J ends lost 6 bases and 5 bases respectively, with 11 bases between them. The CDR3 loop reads CASRGQGNNSPLHF. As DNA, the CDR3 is TGTGCCAGCAGAGGCCAGGGTAATAATTCACCCCTCCACTTT.

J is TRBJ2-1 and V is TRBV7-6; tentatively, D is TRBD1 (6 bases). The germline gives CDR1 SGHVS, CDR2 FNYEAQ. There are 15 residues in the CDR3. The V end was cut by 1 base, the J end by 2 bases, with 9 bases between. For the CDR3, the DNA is TGTGCCAGCAGCTTAGTGGCAGGGGCCTACAATGAGCAGTTCTTC. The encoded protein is CASSLVAGAYNEQFF.

The CDR3 sequence is CASSWQGKVDEQFF. The CDR3, as DNA: TGCGCCAGCAGCTGGCAGGGGAAAGTCGATGAGCAGTTCTTC. This sequence joins TRBV4-1 and TRBJ2-1, with D possibly matching TRBD1 (6 bases). In germline, CDR1 is MGHRA, CDR2 YSYEKL. The CDR3 totals 14 residues. With 5 bases removed from V and 8 bases from J, the gap between germline ends came to 16 bases.

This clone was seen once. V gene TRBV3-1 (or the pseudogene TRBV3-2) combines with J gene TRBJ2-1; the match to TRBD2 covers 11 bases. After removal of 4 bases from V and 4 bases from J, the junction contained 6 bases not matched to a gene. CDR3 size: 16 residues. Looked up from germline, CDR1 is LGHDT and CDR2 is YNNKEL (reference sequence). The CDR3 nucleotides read TGTGCCAGCAGCCCCCGGTTAGCGGGAGGGTACAATGAGCAGTTCTTC. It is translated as CASSPRLAGGYNEQFF.

CDR3 nucleotide sequence: TGTGCCAGCATTAGAGGACTGGAAAGCTCCTACGAGCAGTACTTC. It codes for CASIRGLESSYEQYF. This chain uses TRBV2 with TRBJ2-7; maybe TRBD2 (5 bases). Trimming pared 7 bases from V and 0 bases from J, leaving 16 bases between. The CDR3 totals 15 residues. Germline values: CDR1 SNHLY, CDR2 FYNNEI.

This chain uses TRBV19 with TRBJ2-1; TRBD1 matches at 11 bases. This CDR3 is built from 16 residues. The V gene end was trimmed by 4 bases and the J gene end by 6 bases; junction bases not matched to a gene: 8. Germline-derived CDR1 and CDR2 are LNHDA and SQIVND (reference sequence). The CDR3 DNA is TGTGCCAGTAGTAGAGAAGGAGGGACAGGGGGCAATGAGCAGTTCTTC. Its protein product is CASSREGGTGGNEQFF.

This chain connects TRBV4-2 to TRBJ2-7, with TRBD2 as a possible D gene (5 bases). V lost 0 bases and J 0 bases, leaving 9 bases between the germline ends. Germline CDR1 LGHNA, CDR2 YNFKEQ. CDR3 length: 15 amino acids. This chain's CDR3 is CASSQDGGLSYEQYF. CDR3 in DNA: TGTGCCAGCAGCCAAGATGGCGGGCTCTCCTACGAGCAGTACTTC.

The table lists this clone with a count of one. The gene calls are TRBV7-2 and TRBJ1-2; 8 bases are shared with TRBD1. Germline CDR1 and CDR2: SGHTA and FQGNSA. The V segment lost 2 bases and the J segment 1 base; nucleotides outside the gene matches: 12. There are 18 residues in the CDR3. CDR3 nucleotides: TGTGCCAGCAGCTTACTCCGGGACAGGCGTGCCTATAACTATGGCTACACCTTC. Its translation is CASSLLRDRRAYNYGYTF. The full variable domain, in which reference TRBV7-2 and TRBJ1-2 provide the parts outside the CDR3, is GAGVSQSPSNKVTEKGKDVELRCDPISGHTALYWYRQSLGQGLEFLIYFQGNSAPDKSGLPSDRFSAERTGGSVSTLTIQRTQQEDSAVYLCASSLLRDRRAYNYGYTFGSGTRLTVV.

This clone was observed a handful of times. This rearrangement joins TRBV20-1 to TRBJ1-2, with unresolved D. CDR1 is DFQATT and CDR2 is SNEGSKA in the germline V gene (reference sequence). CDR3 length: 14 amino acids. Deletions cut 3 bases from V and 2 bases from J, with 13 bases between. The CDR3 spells CSASIPNSNYGYTF. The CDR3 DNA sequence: TGCAGTGCTAGTATCCCGAACTCAAACTATGGCTACACCTTC.

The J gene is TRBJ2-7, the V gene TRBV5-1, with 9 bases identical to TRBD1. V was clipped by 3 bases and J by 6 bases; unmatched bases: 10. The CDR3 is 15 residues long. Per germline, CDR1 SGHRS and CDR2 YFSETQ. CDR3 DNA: TGCGCCAGCAGCTCGCTAGGGGACAGGGTGGGCGAGCAGTACTTC. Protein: CASSSLGDRVGEQYF.

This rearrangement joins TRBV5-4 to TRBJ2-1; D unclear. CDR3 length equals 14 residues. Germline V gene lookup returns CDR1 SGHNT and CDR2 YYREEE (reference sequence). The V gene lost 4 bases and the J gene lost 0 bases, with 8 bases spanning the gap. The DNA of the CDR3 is TGTGCCAGCAGCCCCCCCCACTCCTACAATGAGCAGTTCTTC. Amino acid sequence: CASSPPHSYNEQFF.

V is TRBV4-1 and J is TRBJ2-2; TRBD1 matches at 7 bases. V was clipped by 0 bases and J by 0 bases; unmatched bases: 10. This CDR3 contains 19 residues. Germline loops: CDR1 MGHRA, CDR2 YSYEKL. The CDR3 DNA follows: TGCGCCAGCAGCCAAGAACGACCGAGGGGGCGGGCGAACACCGGGGAGCTGTTTTTT. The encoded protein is CASSQERPRGRANTGELFF.

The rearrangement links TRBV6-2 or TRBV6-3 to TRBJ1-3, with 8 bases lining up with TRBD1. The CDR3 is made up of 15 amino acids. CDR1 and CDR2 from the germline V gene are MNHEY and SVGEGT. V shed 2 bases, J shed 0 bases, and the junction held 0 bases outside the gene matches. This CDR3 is CASSYGQGSGNTIYF. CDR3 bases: TGTGCCAGCAGTTACGGACAGGGCTCTGGAAACACCATATATTTT.

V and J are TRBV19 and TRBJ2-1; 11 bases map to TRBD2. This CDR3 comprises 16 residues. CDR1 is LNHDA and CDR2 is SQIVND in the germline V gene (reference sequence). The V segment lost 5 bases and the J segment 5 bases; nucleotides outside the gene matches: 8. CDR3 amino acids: CASSPRLAGIDNEQFF. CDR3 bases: TGTGCCAGTAGTCCACGACTAGCGGGGATAGACAATGAGCAGTTCTTC.

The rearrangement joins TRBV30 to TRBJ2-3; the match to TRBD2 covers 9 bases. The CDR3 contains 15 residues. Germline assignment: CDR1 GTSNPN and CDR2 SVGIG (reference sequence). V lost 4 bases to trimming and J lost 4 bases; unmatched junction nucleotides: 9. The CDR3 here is CAWNKAGGGADTQYF. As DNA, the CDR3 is TGTGCCTGGAACAAAGCGGGAGGTGGTGCAGATACGCAGTATTTT.

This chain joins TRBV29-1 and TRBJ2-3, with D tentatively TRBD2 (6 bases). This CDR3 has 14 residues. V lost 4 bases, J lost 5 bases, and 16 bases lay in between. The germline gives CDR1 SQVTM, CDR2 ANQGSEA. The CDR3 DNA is TGCAGCGTTGCCGACGCGGGAAAAGGAGATACGCAGTATTTT. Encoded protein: CSVADAGKGDTQYF.

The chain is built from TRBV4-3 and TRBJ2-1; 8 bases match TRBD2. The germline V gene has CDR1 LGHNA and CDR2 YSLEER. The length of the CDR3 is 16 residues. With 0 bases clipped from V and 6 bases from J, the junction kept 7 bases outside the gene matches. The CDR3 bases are TGCGCCAGCAGCCAAGATAGGCTAGCGGGTGTCAATGAGCAGTTCTTC. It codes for CASSQDRLAGVNEQFF.

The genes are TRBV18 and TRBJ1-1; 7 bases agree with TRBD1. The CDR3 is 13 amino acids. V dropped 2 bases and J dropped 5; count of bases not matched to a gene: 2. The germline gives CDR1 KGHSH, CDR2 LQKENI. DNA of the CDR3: TGTGCCAGCTCACCAGACAGGGAAACTGAAGCTTTCTTT. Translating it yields CASSPDRETEAFF.

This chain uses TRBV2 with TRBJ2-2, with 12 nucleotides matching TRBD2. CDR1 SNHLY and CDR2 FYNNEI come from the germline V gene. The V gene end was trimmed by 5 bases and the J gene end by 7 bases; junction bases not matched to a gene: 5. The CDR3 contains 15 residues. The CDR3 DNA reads TGTGCCAGCAGTTGGACTAGCGGGGAGGTCGGGGAGCTGTTTTTT. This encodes CASSWTSGEVGELFF.

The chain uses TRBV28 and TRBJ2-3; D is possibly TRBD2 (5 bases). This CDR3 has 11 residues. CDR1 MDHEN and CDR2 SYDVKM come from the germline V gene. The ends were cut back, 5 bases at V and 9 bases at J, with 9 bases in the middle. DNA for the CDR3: TGTGCCAGCAGTCGTCCGGGAACGCAGTATTTT. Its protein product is CASSRPGTQYF.

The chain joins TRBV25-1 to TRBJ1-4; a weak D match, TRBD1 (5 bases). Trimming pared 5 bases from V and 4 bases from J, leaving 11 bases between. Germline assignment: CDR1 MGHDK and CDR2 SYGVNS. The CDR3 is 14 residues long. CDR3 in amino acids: CASSRQGGNEKLFF. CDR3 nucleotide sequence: TGTGCCAGCAGTCGGCAGGGAGGTAATGAAAAACTGTTTTTT. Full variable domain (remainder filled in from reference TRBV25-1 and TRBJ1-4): EADIYQTPRYLVIGTGKKITLECSQTMGHDKMYWYQQDPGMELHLIHYSYGVNSTEKGDLSSESTVSRIRTEHFPLTLESARPSHTSQYLCASSRQGGNEKLFFGSGTQLSVL.